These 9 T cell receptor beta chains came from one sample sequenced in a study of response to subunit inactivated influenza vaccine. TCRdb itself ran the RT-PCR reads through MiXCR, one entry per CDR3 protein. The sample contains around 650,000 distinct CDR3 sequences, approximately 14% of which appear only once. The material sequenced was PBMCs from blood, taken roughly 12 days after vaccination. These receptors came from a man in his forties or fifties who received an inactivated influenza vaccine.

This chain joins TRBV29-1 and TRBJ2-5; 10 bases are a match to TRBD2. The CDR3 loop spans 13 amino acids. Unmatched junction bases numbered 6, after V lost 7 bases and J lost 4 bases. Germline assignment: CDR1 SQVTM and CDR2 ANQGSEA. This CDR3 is CSGAGTSAETQYF. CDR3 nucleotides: TGCAGCGGAGCCGGGACTAGCGCAGAGACCCAGTACTTC.

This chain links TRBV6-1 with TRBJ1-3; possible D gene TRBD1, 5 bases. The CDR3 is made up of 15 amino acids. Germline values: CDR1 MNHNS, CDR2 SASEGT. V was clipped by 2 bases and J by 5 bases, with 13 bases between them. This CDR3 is CASSENWTLRNTIYF. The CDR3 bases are TGTGCCAGCAGTGAAAATTGGACACTCCGAAACACCATATATTTT.

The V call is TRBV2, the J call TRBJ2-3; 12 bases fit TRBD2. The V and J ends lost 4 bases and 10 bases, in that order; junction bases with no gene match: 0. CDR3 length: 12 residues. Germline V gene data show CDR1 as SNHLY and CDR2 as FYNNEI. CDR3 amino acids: CASSGLAGAQYF. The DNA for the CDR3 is TGTGCCAGCAGTGGACTAGCGGGGGCGCAGTATTTT.

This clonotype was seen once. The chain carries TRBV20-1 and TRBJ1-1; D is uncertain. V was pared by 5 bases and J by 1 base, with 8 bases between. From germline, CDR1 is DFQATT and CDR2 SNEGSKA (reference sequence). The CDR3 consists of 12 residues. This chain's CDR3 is CSASHKNTEAFF. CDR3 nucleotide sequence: TGCAGTGCTTCTCATAAGAACACTGAAGCTTTCTTT.

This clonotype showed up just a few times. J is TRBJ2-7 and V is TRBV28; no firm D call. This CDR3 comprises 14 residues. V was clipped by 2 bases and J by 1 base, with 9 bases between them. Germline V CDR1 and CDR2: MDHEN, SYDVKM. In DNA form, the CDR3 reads TGTGCCAGCAGTTTAAGGTTCCCTTCCTACGAGCAGTACTTC. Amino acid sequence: CASSLRFPSYEQYF.

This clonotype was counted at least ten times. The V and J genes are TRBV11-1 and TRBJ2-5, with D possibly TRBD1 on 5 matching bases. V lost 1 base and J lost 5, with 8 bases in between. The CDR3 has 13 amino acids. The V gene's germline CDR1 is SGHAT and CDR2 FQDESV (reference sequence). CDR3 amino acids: CASSLGDSETQYF. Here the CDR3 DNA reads TGTGCCAGCAGCTTAGGTGACAGTGAGACCCAGTACTTC.

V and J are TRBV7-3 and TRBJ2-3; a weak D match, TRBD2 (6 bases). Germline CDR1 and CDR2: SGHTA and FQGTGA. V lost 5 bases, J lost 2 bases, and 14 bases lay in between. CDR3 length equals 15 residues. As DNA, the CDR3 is TGTGCCAGCAGCCCATCGGGACTTATCACAGATACGCAGTATTTT. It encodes CASSPSGLITDTQYF.

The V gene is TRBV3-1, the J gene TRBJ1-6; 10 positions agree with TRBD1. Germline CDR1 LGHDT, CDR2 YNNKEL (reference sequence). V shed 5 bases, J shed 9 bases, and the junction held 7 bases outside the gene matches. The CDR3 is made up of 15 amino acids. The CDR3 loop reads CASSTRTGGSSPLHF. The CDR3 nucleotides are TGTGCCAGCAGCACCCGGACAGGGGGGAGTTCACCCCTCCACTTT.

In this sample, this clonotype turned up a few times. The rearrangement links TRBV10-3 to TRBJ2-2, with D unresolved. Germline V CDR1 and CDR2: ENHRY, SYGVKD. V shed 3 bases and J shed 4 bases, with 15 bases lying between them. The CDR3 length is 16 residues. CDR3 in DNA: TGTGCCATCAGTGAAATTGTCGGCCTTAGCACCGGGGAGCTGTTTTTT. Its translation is CAISEIVGLSTGELFF.